This TCR beta chain was recovered during a study of monozygotic twins with inflammatory bowel disease. Overall study findings and caveats: Other individuals had fewer clonotypes in common with IBD patients than with healthy twins, especially with disease activity.

Per individual sample, eight separate reactions were used to make cDNA. A 6-nucleotide sample barcode was carried by the UMIs, which template switching added. No DNA is given; TCRdb re-called the 5' RACE reads and lists each CDR3 protein once. In total, the table holds 400,000 to 500,000 distinct CDR3 sequences. A remark on this clonotype: Antigen specificity is unknown.

The CDR3 covers 14 residues. CDR1 is ENHRY and CDR2 is SYGVKD in the germline V gene. The sample comprised blood. This clonotype originated in a human donor with ulcerative colitis or Crohn's disease, or a healthy co-twin of an affected twin (not recorded which). The V gene is TRBV10-3, the J gene TRBJ2-7; the TCRdb call, TRBD2, lacks DNA for checking. This chain's CDR3 is CAISGGGRIDEQYF.